The clone carrying this T cell receptor beta chain appeared a few times. Little can be read into the size of this beta chain, an off-target read in a library designed for alpha chains. Trimming at V came to 4 bases and at J to 2 bases, leaving 3 bases not matched to a gene. The CDR3 sequence is 14 residues long. Germline V gene data show CDR1 as MDHEN and CDR2 as SYDVKM. Time point: sample taken at primary tumor resection. Unsorted whole RNA of tumor, nontumor lung or frozen PBMC was sequenced. The donors comprised about 70 untreated early-stage non-small cell lung cancer patients. Every individual TCR cDNA molecule carried its own unique molecular identifier, which allowed correction of PCR and sequencing errors. TCRdb processed the 5' RACE reads anew with MiXCR; each CDR3 protein has one entry. The sample comprises approximately 12,000 distinct CDR3 sequences, approximately 6% of which are singletons, and 10% rests with the top ten.

This entry comes from a study of spatial heterogeneity in lung cancer. The receptor comes from a male donor with early-stage non-small cell lung cancer. The J gene is TRBJ2-5, the V gene TRBV28, with 8 bases identical to TRBD1. The sequenced sample was normal lung tissue next to the tumor, obtained at surgery. CDR3 residues: CASSSTGDQETQYF. For the CDR3, the DNA is TGTGCCAGCAGTTCGACAGGGGATCAAGAGACCCAGTACTTC.